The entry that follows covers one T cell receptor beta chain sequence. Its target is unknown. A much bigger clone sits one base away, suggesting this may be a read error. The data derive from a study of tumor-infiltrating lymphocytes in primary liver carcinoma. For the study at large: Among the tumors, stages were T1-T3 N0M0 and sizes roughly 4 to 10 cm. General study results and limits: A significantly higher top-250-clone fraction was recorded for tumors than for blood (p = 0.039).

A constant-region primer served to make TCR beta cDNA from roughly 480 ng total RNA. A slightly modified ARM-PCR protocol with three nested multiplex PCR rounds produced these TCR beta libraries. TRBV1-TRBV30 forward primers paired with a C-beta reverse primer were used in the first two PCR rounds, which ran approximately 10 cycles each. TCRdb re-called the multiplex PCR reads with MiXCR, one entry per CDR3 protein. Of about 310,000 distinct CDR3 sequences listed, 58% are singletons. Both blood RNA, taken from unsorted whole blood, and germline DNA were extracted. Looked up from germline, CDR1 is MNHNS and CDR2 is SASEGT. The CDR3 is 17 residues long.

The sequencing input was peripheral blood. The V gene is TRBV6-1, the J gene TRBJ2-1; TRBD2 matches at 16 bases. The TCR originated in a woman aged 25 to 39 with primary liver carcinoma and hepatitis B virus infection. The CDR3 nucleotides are TGTGCCAGCAGTGAGGGACTAGCGGGAGGGTTTTTCGGTGAGCAGTCCTTC. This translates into CASSEGLAGGFFGEQSF.